This is a list of T cell receptor beta chains from one sample in a study of blood T cell repertoires in COVID-19. The repertoire was sequenced with immunoSEQ multiplex PCR; TCRdb's copy has only in-frame clones and lacks some. The table lists about 190,000 clones, approximately 79% of them singletons. The sequencing input was peripheral blood. The receptors come from a man aged 60 to 69 with active or convalescent COVID-19. Both conserved end residues are part of each CDR3. Each record gives: D gene, clone size, J gene, V gene, CDR3 DNA, CDR3 protein. A D gene is named only where the DNA matches it firmly. Expanded clones are given a class, and other clones once, few, many or no size at all.

D gene: .
clone size: .
J gene: TRBJ1-5
V gene: TRBV7-2
CDR3 DNA: TGTGCCAGCAGCACGGAGAATCAGCCCCAGCATTTT
CDR3 protein: CASSTENQPQHF

D gene: .
clone size: .
J gene: TRBJ1-5
V gene: TRBV4-1
CDR3 DNA: TGCGCCAGCAGCCAAGATCACACGCAGGGAACCCAGCATTTT
CDR3 protein: CASSQDHTQGTQHF

D gene: .
clone size: .
J gene: TRBJ1-3
V gene: TRBV3-1/TRBV3-2
CDR3 DNA: TGTGCCAGCAGCCAAGTTCCCGGAGGAGGAAACACCATATATTTT
CDR3 protein: CASSQVPGGGNTIYF

D gene: TRBD1
clone size: .
J gene: TRBJ2-2
V gene: TRBV5-1
CDR3 DNA: TGCGCCAGCAGCCCGAGACAGGGGAACACCGGGGAGCTGTTTTTT
CDR3 protein: CASSPRQGNTGELFF

D gene: .
clone size: .
J gene: TRBJ2-7
V gene: TRBV6-6
CDR3 DNA: TGTGCCAGCAGCAGCGACGGATCCTACGAGCAGTACTTC
CDR3 protein: CASSSDGSYEQYF

D gene: .
clone size: .
J gene: TRBJ1-1
V gene: TRBV11-2
CDR3 DNA: TGTGCCAGCAGCATCCTCGGGGAAAATGAAGCTTTCTTT
CDR3 protein: CASSILGENEAFF

D gene: TRBD1
clone size: .
J gene: TRBJ1-1
V gene: TRBV6-6
CDR3 DNA: TGTGCCAGCAGTACCGGGACAGGGGGCATGAACACTGAAGCTTTCTTT
CDR3 protein: CASSTGTGGMNTEAFF

D gene: .
clone size: .
J gene: TRBJ2-3
V gene: TRBV9
CDR3 DNA: TGTGCCAGCAGCGTGTCTCTTAGCACAGATACGCAGTATTTT
CDR3 protein: CASSVSLSTDTQYF

D gene: .
clone size: .
J gene: TRBJ1-4
V gene: TRBV18
CDR3 DNA: TGTGCCAGCTCAGCAGGACAGAATGAAAAACTGTTTTTT
CDR3 protein: CASSAGQNEKLFF

D gene: TRBD1
clone size: .
J gene: TRBJ2-7
V gene: TRBV19
CDR3 DNA: TGTGCCAGTAGTTCCCGAGGACAGGCCTACGAGCAGTACTTC
CDR3 protein: CASSSRGQAYEQYF

D gene: TRBD2
clone size: few
J gene: TRBJ2-3
V gene: TRBV4-3
CDR3 DNA: TGCGCCAGCAGCCAAGAGCTCCGGACTAGCGCCACAGATACGCAGTATTTT
CDR3 protein: CASSQELRTSATDTQYF

D gene: TRBD1
clone size: once
J gene: TRBJ1-1
V gene: TRBV28
CDR3 DNA: TGTGCCAGCAGTCCAAACAGGGGCCGGGACACTGAAGCTTTCTTT
CDR3 protein: CASSPNRGRDTEAFF

D gene: .
clone size: .
J gene: TRBJ1-5
V gene: TRBV15
CDR3 DNA: TGTGCCACCAGCAGGGGGCCCGGGGGAGAGGGGCAGCCCCAGCATTTT
CDR3 protein: CATSRGPGGEGQPQHF

D gene: TRBD1
clone size: .
J gene: TRBJ2-1
V gene: TRBV18
CDR3 DNA: TGTGCCAGCTCACCACCTTGGACAGGGTCTGAGCAGTTCTTC
CDR3 protein: CASSPPWTGSEQFF

D gene: TRBD1
clone size: .
J gene: TRBJ2-6
V gene: TRBV6-5
CDR3 DNA: TGTGCCAGCAGTTACTACAGGGGCTCTGGGGCCAACGTCCTGACTTTC
CDR3 protein: CASSYYRGSGANVLTF

D gene: .
clone size: .
J gene: TRBJ1-4
V gene: TRBV10-3
CDR3 DNA: TGTGCCATCAGGGACGGCAGGGGTGAAAAACTGTTTTTT
CDR3 protein: CAIRDGRGEKLFF

D gene: TRBD2
clone size: .
J gene: TRBJ2-1
V gene: TRBV30
CDR3 DNA: TGTGCCTGTACCGGACTAGTAGGTCCCAATGAGCAGTTCTTC
CDR3 protein: CACTGLVGPNEQFF

D gene: TRBD2
clone size: .
J gene: TRBJ2-2
V gene: TRBV5-4
CDR3 DNA: TGTGCCAGCAGCTTGACTAGCGGGAACACCGGGGAGCTGTTTTTT
CDR3 protein: CASSLTSGNTGELFF

D gene: TRBD2
clone size: .
J gene: TRBJ2-1
V gene: TRBV14
CDR3 DNA: TGTGCCAGCAGCCCCGGACTAGCGGGAGGACGGAATGAGCAGTTCTTC
CDR3 protein: CASSPGLAGGRNEQFF

D gene: TRBD1
clone size: few
J gene: TRBJ1-2
V gene: TRBV5-4
CDR3 DNA: TGTGCCAGCAGCCCGGACAGGGCGTATGGCTACACCTTC
CDR3 protein: CASSPDRAYGYTF

D gene: .
clone size: .
J gene: TRBJ2-3
V gene: TRBV11-2
CDR3 DNA: TGTGCCAGCATCAAGGGGGGGGGAGATACGCAGTATTTT
CDR3 protein: CASIKGGGDTQYF

D gene: .
clone size: .
J gene: TRBJ2-7
V gene: TRBV5-6
CDR3 DNA: TGTGCCAGCAGCTCCTTGGGAAGGAGGCAAACCTACGAGCAGTACTTC
CDR3 protein: CASSSLGRRQTYEQYF

D gene: TRBD2
clone size: .
J gene: TRBJ2-7
V gene: TRBV18
CDR3 DNA: TGTGCCAGCTCGGCAACTAGCGGCCCATACGAGCAGTACTTC
CDR3 protein: CASSATSGPYEQYF

D gene: .
clone size: .
J gene: TRBJ1-2
V gene: TRBV27
CDR3 DNA: TGTGCCAGCAGTTTAAATTCTCCGGGCTATGGCTACACCTTC
CDR3 protein: CASSLNSPGYGYTF

D gene: .
clone size: .
J gene: TRBJ2-7
V gene: TRBV21-1
CDR3 DNA: TGTGCCAGCAGCACCGGACAGCTTGAATACGAGCAGTACTTC
CDR3 protein: CASSTGQLEYEQYF

D gene: .
clone size: .
J gene: TRBJ2-2
V gene: TRBV29-1
CDR3 DNA: TGCAGCGCCGTAAGGGGTTCGAACACCGGGGAGCTGTTTTTT
CDR3 protein: CSAVRGSNTGELFF

D gene: TRBD2
clone size: .
J gene: TRBJ2-5
V gene: TRBV24-1
CDR3 DNA: TGTGCCACCAGTGATAGGGAGGGCCGGGAGACCCAGTACTTC
CDR3 protein: CATSDREGRETQYF

D gene: TRBD1
clone size: .
J gene: TRBJ1-2
V gene: TRBV28
CDR3 DNA: TGTGCCAGCAGTTTGGGACAGAACTATGGCTACACCTTC
CDR3 protein: CASSLGQNYGYTF

D gene: .
clone size: once
J gene: TRBJ1-4
V gene: TRBV3-1/TRBV3-2
CDR3 DNA: TGTGCCAGCAGCCAAGACCCAAATGTTCAAAAACTGTTTTTT
CDR3 protein: CASSQDPNVQKLFF

D gene: TRBD1
clone size: .
J gene: TRBJ2-7
V gene: TRBV11-3
CDR3 DNA: TGTGCCAGCAGCTTTCGACAGGGTGAAAAAACCTACGAGCAGTACTTC
CDR3 protein: CASSFRQGEKTYEQYF

D gene: TRBD1
clone size: .
J gene: TRBJ2-2
V gene: TRBV18
CDR3 DNA: TGTGCCAGCTCAGAACAGGGGGCGAACACCGGGGAGCTGTTTTTT
CDR3 protein: CASSEQGANTGELFF

D gene: .
clone size: .
J gene: TRBJ2-7
V gene: TRBV5-3
CDR3 DNA: TGTGCCAGAAGCTCTGGGGCTTGGGGGGACTACGAGCAGTACTTC
CDR3 protein: CARSSGAWGDYEQYF

D gene: TRBD1
clone size: .
J gene: TRBJ1-6
V gene: TRBV25-1
CDR3 DNA: TGTGCCAGCGTGGGTGGGCTTAGGACAGGGGGTTCACCCCTCCACTTT
CDR3 protein: CASVGGLRTGGSPLHF

D gene: .
clone size: .
J gene: TRBJ2-6
V gene: TRBV18
CDR3 DNA: TGTGCCAGCTCACCTCAAGGGGGCTCTGGGGCCAACGTCCTGACTTTC
CDR3 protein: CASSPQGGSGANVLTF

D gene: .
clone size: few
J gene: TRBJ2-1
V gene: TRBV6-2/TRBV6-3
CDR3 DNA: TGTGCCAGCAGTTACGGAGGCGCCGGTAGCGCCTACAATGAGCAGTTCTTC
CDR3 protein: CASSYGGAGSAYNEQFF

D gene: .
clone size: .
J gene: TRBJ1-1
V gene: TRBV5-1
CDR3 DNA: TGCGCCAGCAGTAGACTGGGGAACACTGAAGCTTTCTTT
CDR3 protein: CASSRLGNTEAFF

D gene: .
clone size: .
J gene: TRBJ2-7
V gene: TRBV5-4
CDR3 DNA: TGTGCCAGCAGCGTTACCGGGGGACGGCCGTTAACGGGCGAGCAGTACTTC
CDR3 protein: CASSVTGGRPLTGEQYF

D gene: TRBD1
clone size: .
J gene: TRBJ2-7
V gene: TRBV6-5
CDR3 DNA: TGTGCCACCCTCGAGGACAGGGGCCACGAGCAGTACTTC
CDR3 protein: CATLEDRGHEQYF

D gene: .
clone size: .
J gene: TRBJ2-3
V gene: TRBV5-6
CDR3 DNA: TGTGCCAGCAGCTTAGGGGGGGACACAGATACGCAGTATTTT
CDR3 protein: CASSLGGDTDTQYF

D gene: .
clone size: .
J gene: TRBJ2-7
V gene: TRBV27
CDR3 DNA: TGTGCCAGCAGTCCCGAGACAGTGGGCGAGCAGTACTTC
CDR3 protein: CASSPETVGEQYF

D gene: TRBD2
clone size: .
J gene: TRBJ2-1
V gene: TRBV9
CDR3 DNA: TGTGCCAGCAGCGTAGTGACTAGCGGGGAGGGGTCCAATGAGCAGTTCTTC
CDR3 protein: CASSVVTSGEGSNEQFF

D gene: TRBD2
clone size: .
J gene: TRBJ2-5
V gene: TRBV7-6
CDR3 DNA: TGTGCCAGCAGCTCGGCGATTTTTTCCGGGACTAGCGGGAGGCGTACGTCGACCCAGTACTTC
CDR3 protein: CASSSAIFSGTSGRRTSTQYF

D gene: .
clone size: .
J gene: TRBJ2-1
V gene: TRBV11-1
CDR3 DNA: TGTGCCAGCAGCTTCGGTGGACTTAACAATGAGCAGTTCTTC
CDR3 protein: CASSFGGLNNEQFF

D gene: .
clone size: once
J gene: TRBJ2-3
V gene: TRBV10-3
CDR3 DNA: TGTGCCATCATGGAGAGAGGGAGAGGCGCAGATACGCAGTATTTT
CDR3 protein: CAIMERGRGADTQYF

D gene: .
clone size: .
J gene: TRBJ2-1
V gene: TRBV6-6
CDR3 DNA: TGTGCCAGCAGTTTAGGGGTAAATGAGCAGTTCTTC
CDR3 protein: CASSLGVNEQFF

D gene: TRBD2
clone size: .
J gene: TRBJ2-2
V gene: TRBV7-2
CDR3 DNA: TGTGCCAGCAGCGTCTTAGCGGGAGCGAACACCGGGGAGCTGTTTTTT
CDR3 protein: CASSVLAGANTGELFF

D gene: TRBD2
clone size: .
J gene: TRBJ2-5
V gene: TRBV10-3
CDR3 DNA: TGTGCCATCAGTGAGAGGTTAGCGGGAGGCCTAGAGACCCAGTACTTC
CDR3 protein: CAISERLAGGLETQYF

D gene: .
clone size: .
J gene: TRBJ2-3
V gene: TRBV5-1
CDR3 DNA: TGCGCCAGCAGCCTATGGGGGGCTAGCGGTGGAGTGACAGATACGCAGTATTTT
CDR3 protein: CASSLWGASGGVTDTQYF

D gene: .
clone size: .
J gene: TRBJ2-2
V gene: TRBV19
CDR3 DNA: TGTGCCAGTAGTATGTTCGGGAGACCGAACACCGGGGAGCTGTTTTTT
CDR3 protein: CASSMFGRPNTGELFF

D gene: .
clone size: once
J gene: TRBJ1-6
V gene: TRBV5-5
CDR3 DNA: TGTGCCAGCAGCTTCGGGGGTGGAAGTAATTCACCCCTCCACTTT
CDR3 protein: CASSFGGGSNSPLHF

D gene: TRBD2
clone size: .
J gene: TRBJ2-7
V gene: TRBV7-9
CDR3 DNA: TGTGCCAGCAGCTTAAGTGCGGGAGGTCGGGGCGAGCAGTACTTC
CDR3 protein: CASSLSAGGRGEQYF

D gene: .
clone size: .
J gene: TRBJ1-2
V gene: TRBV7-2
CDR3 DNA: TGTGCCAGCAGCTTTCGCGGGGGCTCTGACTATGGCTACACCTTC
CDR3 protein: CASSFRGGSDYGYTF

D gene: .
clone size: .
J gene: TRBJ2-3
V gene: TRBV7-6
CDR3 DNA: TGTGCCAGCAGCTTAGCGGCTGTTAAGAATACGCAGTATTTT
CDR3 protein: CASSLAAVKNTQYF

D gene: .
clone size: .
J gene: TRBJ2-1
V gene: TRBV12-3/TRBV12-4
CDR3 DNA: TGTGCCAGCAAACGGAGCTCCTACAATGAGCAGTTCTTC
CDR3 protein: CASKRSSYNEQFF

D gene: TRBD1
clone size: .
J gene: TRBJ1-2
V gene: TRBV7-9
CDR3 DNA: TGTGCCAGCAGCTTAGGAGACAGGGGGAGGTATGGCTACACCTTC
CDR3 protein: CASSLGDRGRYGYTF

D gene: .
clone size: .
J gene: TRBJ1-2
V gene: TRBV11-3
CDR3 DNA: TGTGCCAACCCCGGCGGTGACTATGGCTACACCTTC
CDR3 protein: CANPGGDYGYTF

D gene: TRBD2
clone size: many
J gene: TRBJ2-7
V gene: TRBV7-2
CDR3 DNA: TGTGCCAGCAGCTCTCGGGGGCCTGGGGCTAGCGGGATTTCCTACGAGCAGTACTTC
CDR3 protein: CASSSRGPGASGISYEQYF

D gene: TRBD1
clone size: .
J gene: TRBJ2-1
V gene: TRBV9
CDR3 DNA: TGTGCCAGCAGCGTAGGAGTCGGGACAGCTCTTACTTATGAGCAGTTCTTC
CDR3 protein: CASSVGVGTALTYEQFF

D gene: TRBD2
clone size: few
J gene: TRBJ2-1
V gene: TRBV2
CDR3 DNA: TGTGCCAGCGGGGGACTAGCGGACAATGAGCAGTTCTTC
CDR3 protein: CASGGLADNEQFF